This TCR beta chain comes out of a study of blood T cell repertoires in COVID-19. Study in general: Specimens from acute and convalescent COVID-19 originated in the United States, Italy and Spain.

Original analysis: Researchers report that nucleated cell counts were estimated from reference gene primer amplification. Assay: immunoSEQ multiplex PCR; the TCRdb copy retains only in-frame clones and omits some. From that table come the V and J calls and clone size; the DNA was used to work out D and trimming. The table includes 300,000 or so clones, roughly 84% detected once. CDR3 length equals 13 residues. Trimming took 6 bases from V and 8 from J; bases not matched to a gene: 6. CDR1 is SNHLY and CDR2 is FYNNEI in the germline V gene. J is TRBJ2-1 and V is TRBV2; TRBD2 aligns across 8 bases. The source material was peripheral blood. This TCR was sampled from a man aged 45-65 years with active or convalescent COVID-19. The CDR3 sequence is CASRGGGFDEQFF. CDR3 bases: TGTGCCAGCAGGGGCGGGGGGTTCGATGAGCAGTTCTTC.